These 13 T cell receptor beta chains share one sample of origin, sequenced in a study of cytotoxic CD8 clonotypes in ibrutinib-treated CLL. Clones were read by immunoSEQ multiplex PCR, and TCRdb kept only the in-frame ones, dropping some. This sample has 25,000 to 30,000 clones, with approximately 85% found just once. The source material was PBMCs, sampled after 24 months of ibrutinib treatment. These receptors were obtained from a human donor with chronic lymphocytic leukemia.

The rearrangement links TRBV18 to TRBJ2-5; TRBD1 aligns across 11 bases. The CDR3 contains 15 residues. Germline V CDR1 and CDR2: KGHSH, LQKENI. Trimming took 3 bases from V and 5 from J; bases not matched to a gene: 5. The CDR3 spells CASSPGQGAEETQYF. For the CDR3, the DNA is TGTGCCAGCTCACCCGGACAGGGGGCCGAGGAGACCCAGTACTTC.

The V call is TRBV5-1, the J call TRBJ2-3; 8 bases agree with TRBD2. The CDR3 covers 15 residues. The germline CDR1 and CDR2 sequences are SGHRS and YFSETQ. V was pared by 4 bases and J by 1 base, with 5 bases of the junction left unmatched. The DNA of the CDR3 is TGCGCCAGCAGCCCTTGGCGGGGGGGCACAGATACGCAGTATTTT. It codes for CASSPWRGGTDTQYF.

This clone was seen a single time. V is TRBV9 and J is TRBJ2-7; TRBD1 aligns across 9 bases. Germline CDR1 is SGDLS and CDR2 is YYNGEE. The CDR3 length is 15 residues. With 2 bases clipped from V and 2 bases from J, the junction kept 5 bases outside the gene matches. The CDR3 sequence is CASSVSGTGPYEQYF. The CDR3 bases are TGTGCCAGCAGCGTCAGCGGGACAGGGCCCTACGAGCAGTACTTC.

The chain couples TRBV5-1 to TRBJ2-4; 9 positions agree with TRBD2. Germline CDR1 SGHRS, CDR2 YFSETQ. The CDR3 length is 16 residues. V shed 2 bases and J 6 bases; nucleotides not matched to a gene: 9. The CDR3 sequence: CASSFSSGGGGNIQYF. The CDR3 nucleotides are TGCGCCAGCAGCTTTAGTAGCGGGGGTGGAGGAAACATTCAGTACTTC.

This rearrangement joins TRBV9 to TRBJ2-3; TRBD2 might be the D (6 bases). Germline V gene sequence: CDR1 SGDLS, CDR2 YYNGEE. The V end was cut by 0 bases, the J end by 4 bases, with 9 bases between. This CDR3 region has 14 residues. Here the CDR3 DNA reads TGTGCCAGCAGCGTAGCTACGGGGGCAGATACGCAGTATTTT. Its protein product is CASSVATGADTQYF.

This chain joins TRBV6-5 and TRBJ2-7; 9 bases map to TRBD1. This CDR3 is 14 amino acids long. The germline CDR1 and CDR2 sequences are MNHEY and SVGAGI. V lost 7 bases and J lost 5; bases outside the gene matches: 9. CDR3 DNA sequence: TGTGCCAGCACTTCCGGGACAGGGCACGACGAGCAGTACTTC. Amino acid sequence: CASTSGTGHDEQYF.

In its sample, this clone is large. V gene TRBV9 combines with J gene TRBJ1-5; D ambiguous. V was pared by 4 bases and J by 3 bases, with 11 bases between. Germline-derived CDR1 and CDR2 are SGDLS and YYNGEE. The CDR3 runs 14 residues. The CDR3 loop is CASSPGTDNQPQHF. DNA for the CDR3: TGTGCCAGCAGCCCTGGTACGGACAATCAGCCCCAGCATTTT.

The chain employs TRBV10-3 and TRBJ2-7; weak D call: TRBD2 (5 bases). Deletions cut 6 bases from V and 2 bases from J, with 14 bases between. This CDR3 has 14 residues. From germline, CDR1 is ENHRY and CDR2 SYGVKD. The chain's CDR3 is CAIRARESTYEQYF. CDR3 coding DNA: TGTGCCATCAGGGCCCGGGAATCCACCTACGAGCAGTACTTC.

The CDR3 nucleotides read TGTGCCAGCAGTCTACTGCCCGCCGGACAGGGAGGCGAAAAACTGTTTTTT. It translates to CASSLLPAGQGGEKLFF. The rearrangement links TRBV28 to TRBJ1-4, with 8 bases fitting TRBD1. Germline lookup yields CDR1 MDHEN and CDR2 SYDVKM. V lost 5 bases to trimming and J lost 8 bases; unmatched junction nucleotides: 16. This CDR3 region has 17 residues.

This clone was counted once. The rearrangement links TRBV7-3 to TRBJ2-3; a weak D match, TRBD1 (6 bases). Germline CDR1 and CDR2: SGHTA and FQGTGA. The length of the CDR3 is 17 residues. Trimming left V 2 bases short and J 2 bases short, with 17 bases between. CDR3 in amino acids: CASSLHGGTGFTDTQYF. The CDR3 nucleotides read TGTGCCAGCAGCTTACACGGCGGAACAGGGTTCACAGATACGCAGTATTTT.

The V gene is TRBV18, the J gene TRBJ2-7, with D possibly being TRBD2 (7 bases). The germline V gene has CDR1 KGHSH and CDR2 LQKENI. Trimming stripped 0 bases from V and 5 bases from J, with 17 bases between. The CDR3 is 16 residues long. This CDR3 is CASSPPYSRGLDEQYF. CDR3 in DNA: TGTGCCAGCTCACCACCGTACTCGCGGGGGCTCGACGAGCAGTACTTC.

This clone was seen a handful of times. J is TRBJ1-1 and V is TRBV18; D unclear. Germline-derived CDR1 and CDR2 are KGHSH and LQKENI. The length of the CDR3 is 18 residues. Trimming removed 4 bases from V and 0 bases from J, with 21 bases in between. The CDR3 sequence is CASSQHDSTAAMNTEAFF. Here the CDR3 DNA reads TGTGCCAGCTCACAACACGATTCGACGGCAGCTATGAACACTGAAGCTTTCTTT. Variable domain in full (rest from reference TRBV18 and TRBJ1-1): NAGVMQNPRHLVRRRGQEARLRCSPMKGHSHVYWYRQLPEEGLKFMVYLQKENIIDESGMPKERFSAEFPKEGPSILRIQQVVRGDSAAYFCASSQHDSTAAMNTEAFFGQGTRLTVV.

The rearrangement uses TRBV28 and TRBJ1-5; unclear D gene. V was trimmed by 3 bases and J by 3 bases, leaving 39 bases between them. In germline, CDR1 is MDHEN, CDR2 SYDVKM. The CDR3 length is 24 residues. The CDR3 loop is CASSFPPILEESSGVQTNNQPQHF. CDR3 nucleotide sequence: TGTGCCAGCAGTTTCCCTCCAATCCTGGAGGAGAGCTCCGGAGTACAAACTAACAATCAGCCCCAGCATTTT.